The entry below describes one T cell receptor beta chain. TCRdb called the RT-PCR reads again in MiXCR, with one record for every CDR3 protein. The profile shows about 780,000 distinct CDR3 sequences, under 20% of them singletons. These data are taken from a study of response to subunit inactivated influenza vaccine. The material was PBMCs from blood, obtained 5 to 6 days after vaccination. The clonotype was recovered from a man in his fifties who received an inactivated influenza vaccine.

Written as DNA, the CDR3 is TGCAGTGCGGACGAGGGCAGTGGAAACACCATATATTTT. Protein product: CSADEGSGNTIYF. The genes are TRBV20-1 and TRBJ1-3; D unresolved. Trimming removed 6 bases from V and 3 bases from J, with 12 bases in between. This CDR3 spans 13 amino acids. CDR1 DFQATT and CDR2 SNEGSKA come from the germline V gene (reference sequence).